This T cell receptor (beta chain) was identified in a study of tumor-infiltrating lymphocytes in primary liver carcinoma. Germline DNA was extracted alongside blood RNA, which was obtained from unsorted whole blood. The investigators made TCR beta cDNA from approximately 0.5 ug total RNA, using a constant-region primer. A slightly modified ARM-PCR protocol with three nested multiplex PCR rounds produced these TCR beta libraries. Running 9 to 11 cycles apiece, the first two PCR rounds relied on TRBV1-TRBV30 forward primers together with a C-beta reverse primer. TCRdb fed the multiplex PCR reads into MiXCR, producing one record per CDR3 protein. Among 310,000 or so distinct CDR3 sequences listed, 65% were seen once. V was trimmed by 5 bases and J by 7 bases, leaving 17 bases between them. The CDR3 runs 15 residues. CDR1 is KGHDR, CDR2 SFDVKD, per germline.

Sequencing used peripheral blood. The chain is built from TRBV24-1 and TRBJ2-1; unclear D gene. The TCR comes from a man aged 40-55 years with primary liver carcinoma and hepatitis B virus infection. The CDR3 DNA sequence: TGTGCCACCAGTGGGATAGCTCAACGTAGGAATGAGCAGTTCTTC. This encodes CATSGIAQRRNEQFF.